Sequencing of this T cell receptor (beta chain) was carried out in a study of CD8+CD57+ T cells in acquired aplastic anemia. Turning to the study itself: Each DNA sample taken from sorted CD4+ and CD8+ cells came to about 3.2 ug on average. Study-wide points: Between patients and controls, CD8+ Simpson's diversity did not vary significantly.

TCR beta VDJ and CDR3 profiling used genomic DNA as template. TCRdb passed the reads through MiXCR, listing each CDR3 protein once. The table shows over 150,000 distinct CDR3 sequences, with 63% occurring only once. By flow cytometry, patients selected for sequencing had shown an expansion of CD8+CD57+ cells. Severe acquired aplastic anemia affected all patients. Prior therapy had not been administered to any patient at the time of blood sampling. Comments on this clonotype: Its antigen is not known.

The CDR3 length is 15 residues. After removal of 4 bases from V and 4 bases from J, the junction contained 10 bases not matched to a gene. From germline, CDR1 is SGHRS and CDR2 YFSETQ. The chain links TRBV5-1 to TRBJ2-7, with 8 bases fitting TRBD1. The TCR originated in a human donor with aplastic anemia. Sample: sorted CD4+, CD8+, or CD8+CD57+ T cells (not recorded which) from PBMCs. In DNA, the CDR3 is TGCGCCAGCAGCGAGATAACGGGACAGGTATACGAGCAGTACTTC. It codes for CASSEITGQVYEQYF.